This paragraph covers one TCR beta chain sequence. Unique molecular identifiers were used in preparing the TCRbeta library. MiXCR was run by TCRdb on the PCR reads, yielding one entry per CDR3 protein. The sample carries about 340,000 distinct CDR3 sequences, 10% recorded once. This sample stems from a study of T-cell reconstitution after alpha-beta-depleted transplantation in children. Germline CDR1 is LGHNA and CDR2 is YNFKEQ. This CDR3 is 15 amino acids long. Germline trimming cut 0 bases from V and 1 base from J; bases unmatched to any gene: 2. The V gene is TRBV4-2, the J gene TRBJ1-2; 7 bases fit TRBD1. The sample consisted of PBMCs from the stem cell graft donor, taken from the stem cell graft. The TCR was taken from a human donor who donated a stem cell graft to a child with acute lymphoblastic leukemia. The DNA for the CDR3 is TGTGCCAGCAGCCAAGAAGGGACAGTTAACTATGGCTACACCTTC. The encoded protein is CASSQEGTVNYGYTF.